Listed here is a single T cell receptor beta chain. The sample originates from a study of control samples from healthy donors and cancer patients. Some clones are missing from TCRdb's copy, which holds only in-frame ones; the method was immunoSEQ multiplex PCR. The sample has about 83,000 clones, roughly nine tenths seen once. Sequencing was done on a sample of blood. The sequence was collected from a man aged 25 to 40 in good health.

The CDR3 sequence: CASSLEAGTRMLYEQYF. For the CDR3, the DNA is TGCGCCAGCAGCTTGGAGGCCGGGACACGGATGCTATACGAGCAGTACTTC. The chain has TRBV5-1 and TRBJ2-7; a possible D gene is TRBD1 (6 bases). Trimming took 0 bases from V and 4 from J, leaving 20 bases between them. Germline CDR1 SGHRS, CDR2 YFSETQ. The CDR3 runs to 17 residues. The full variable domain, in which reference TRBV5-1 and TRBJ2-7 provide the parts outside the CDR3, is KAGVTQTPRYLIKTRGQQVTLSCSPISGHRSVSWYQQTPGQGLQFLFEYFSETQRNKGNFPGRFSGRQFSNSRSEMNVSTLELGDSALYLCASSLEAGTRMLYEQYFGPGTRLTVT.